This T cell receptor beta chain was identified in a study of a mutant IDH1 vaccine in newly diagnosed glioma. Overall study: Investigators started vaccination 4-6 weeks after radiotherapy alone, or with temozolomide cycles. Every participant had undergone radiotherapy, temozolomide, or both before, and most underwent both. Sex distribution of treated patients was about 62% male and 37.5% female; mean age was roughly 37 years. Study-wide points: Pseudoprogression appeared unlinked to shifts in leading peripheral T cell clonotypes.

The germline V gene has CDR1 MDHEN and CDR2 SYDVKM. J was trimmed by 4 bases and V by 5 bases; bases with no gene match: 9. The CDR3 contains 15 residues. In the case of this clone: The antigen is unknown.

Time point indicated: week 5, during vaccination. Mutant IDH1 20-mer peptide, at 300 ug, made up each vaccine dose, with topical imiquimod. Generated by immunoSEQ multiplex PCR, the TCRdb table keeps only in-frame clones and is missing some. The sample carries roughly 72,000 clones, around nine tenths recorded once. Sequencing used PBMCs, obtained from a glioma patient whose treatment included an IDH1 peptide vaccine. The sequence came from a woman aged 50 to 60 with glioma. This chain uses TRBV28 with TRBJ2-5, with 8 positions matching TRBD2. In DNA form, the CDR3 reads TGTGCCAGCAGTGCGCGAAGACTAGCGAGAGAGACCCAGTACTTC. Residues: CASSARRLARETQYF.